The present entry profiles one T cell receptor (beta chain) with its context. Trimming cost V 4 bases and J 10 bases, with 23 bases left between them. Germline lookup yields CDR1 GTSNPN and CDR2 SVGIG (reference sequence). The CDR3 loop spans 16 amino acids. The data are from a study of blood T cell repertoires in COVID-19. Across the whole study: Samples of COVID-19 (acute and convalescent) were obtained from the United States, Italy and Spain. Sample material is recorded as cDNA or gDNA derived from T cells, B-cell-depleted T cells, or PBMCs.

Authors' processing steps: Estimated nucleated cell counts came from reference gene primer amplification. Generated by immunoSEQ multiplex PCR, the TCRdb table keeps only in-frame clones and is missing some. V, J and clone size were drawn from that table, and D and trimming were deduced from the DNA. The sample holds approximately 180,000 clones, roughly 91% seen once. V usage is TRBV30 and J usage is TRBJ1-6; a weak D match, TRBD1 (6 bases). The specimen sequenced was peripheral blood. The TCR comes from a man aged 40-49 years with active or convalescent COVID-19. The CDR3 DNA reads TGTGCCTGGACCCAACAGGGCAGAGGCGAGGGGTCACCCCTCCACTTT. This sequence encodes CAWTQQGRGEGSPLHF.